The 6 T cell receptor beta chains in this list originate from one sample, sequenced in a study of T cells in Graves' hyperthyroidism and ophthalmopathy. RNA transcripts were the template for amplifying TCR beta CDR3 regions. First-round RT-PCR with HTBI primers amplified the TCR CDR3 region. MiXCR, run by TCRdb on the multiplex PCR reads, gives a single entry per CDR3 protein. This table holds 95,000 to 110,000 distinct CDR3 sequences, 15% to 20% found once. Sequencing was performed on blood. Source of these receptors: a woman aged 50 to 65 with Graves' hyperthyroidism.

The CDR3 loop is CASSLLLGQGNTEAFF. The CDR3 DNA is TGTGCCAGCAGTTTACTCTTAGGACAGGGGAACACTGAAGCTTTCTTT. The rearrangement joins TRBV2 to TRBJ1-1, with 8 bases that match TRBD1. The CDR3 runs to 16 residues. The V and J ends lost 5 bases and 1 base, in that order; junction bases with no gene match: 9. Looked up from germline, CDR1 is SNHLY and CDR2 is FYNNEI.

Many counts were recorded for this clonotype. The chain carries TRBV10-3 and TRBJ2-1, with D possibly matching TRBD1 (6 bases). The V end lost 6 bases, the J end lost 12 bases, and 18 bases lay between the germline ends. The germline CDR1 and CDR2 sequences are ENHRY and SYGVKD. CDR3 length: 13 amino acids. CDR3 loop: CAIRGGSLWVQFF. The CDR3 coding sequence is TGTGCCATCAGAGGGGGTTCGCTCTGGGTGCAGTTCTTC.

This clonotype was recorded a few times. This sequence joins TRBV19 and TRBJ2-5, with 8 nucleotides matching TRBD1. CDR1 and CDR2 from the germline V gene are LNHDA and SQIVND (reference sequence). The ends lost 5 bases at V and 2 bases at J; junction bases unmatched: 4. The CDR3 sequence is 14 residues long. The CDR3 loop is CASSSTGGQETQYF. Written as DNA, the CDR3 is TGTGCCAGTAGTTCCACAGGGGGACAAGAGACCCAGTACTTC.

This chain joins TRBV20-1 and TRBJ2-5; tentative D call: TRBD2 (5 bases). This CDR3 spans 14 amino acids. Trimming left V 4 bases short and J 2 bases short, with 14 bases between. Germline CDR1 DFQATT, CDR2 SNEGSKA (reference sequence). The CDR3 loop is CSAIDRRGQETQYF. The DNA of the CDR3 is TGCAGTGCTATTGACCGGCGAGGGCAAGAGACCCAGTACTTC.

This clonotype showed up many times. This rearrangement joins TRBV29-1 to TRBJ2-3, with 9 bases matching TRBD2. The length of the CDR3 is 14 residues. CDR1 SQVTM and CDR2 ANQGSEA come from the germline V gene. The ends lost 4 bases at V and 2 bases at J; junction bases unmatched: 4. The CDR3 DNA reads TGCAGCGTTGTTAGCGGGAGTTTCACAGATACGCAGTATTTT. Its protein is CSVVSGSFTDTQYF.

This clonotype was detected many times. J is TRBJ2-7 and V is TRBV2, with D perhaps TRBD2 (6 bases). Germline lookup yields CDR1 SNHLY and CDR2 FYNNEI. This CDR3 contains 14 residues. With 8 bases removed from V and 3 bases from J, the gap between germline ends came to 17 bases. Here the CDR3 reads CASGLFLSGYEQYV. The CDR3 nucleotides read TGTGCCAGCGGACTATTCCTTTCCGGCTACGAGCAGTACGTC.